The rows below give T cell receptor beta chains drawn from one sample of a study of T cells in Graves' hyperthyroidism and ophthalmopathy. TCRdb re-called the multiplex PCR reads with MiXCR, one entry per CDR3 protein. The sample gives around 380,000 distinct CDR3 sequences, approximately 15% of which show up once; less than 25% is in the top ten. Input material: blood. The receptors stem from a man aged 25-45 years with Graves' hyperthyroidism that later progressed to Graves' ophthalmopathy. Each CDR3 is given with its conserved first and last residue. The order of the fields is D gene, clone size, J gene, V gene, CDR3 DNA, CDR3 protein. D genes are given only for firm matches. Where a row states a size, it is once, few, many or the class of an expanded clone; other rows omit it.

D gene: -
clone size: many
J gene: TRBJ1-5
V gene: TRBV28
CDR3 DNA: TGTGCCAGCGGGGGGAGGAATCAGCCCCAGCATTTT
CDR3 protein: CASGGRNQPQHF

D gene: -
clone size: few
J gene: TRBJ1-1
V gene: TRBV9
CDR3 DNA: TGTGCCAGCAGCGTAGCTCTGACAGACACTGAAGCTTTCTTT
CDR3 protein: CASSVALTDTEAFF

D gene: TRBD1
clone size: many
J gene: TRBJ2-7
V gene: TRBV20-1
CDR3 DNA: TGCAGTACCACTCAGGGGGCTAGGGACGAGCAGTACTTC
CDR3 protein: CSTTQGARDEQYF

D gene: -
clone size: many
J gene: TRBJ2-5
V gene: TRBV6-6
CDR3 DNA: TGTGCCAGCAGTTACTTGCCGGGGGTTAGGGAGACCCAGTACTTC
CDR3 protein: CASSYLPGVRETQYF

D gene: -
clone size: -
J gene: TRBJ2-5
V gene: TRBV30
CDR3 DNA: TGTGCCTGGGGAGGGACGTACCAAGAGACCCAGTACTTC
CDR3 protein: CAWGGTYQETQYF

D gene: TRBD1
clone size: many
J gene: TRBJ2-6
V gene: TRBV5-1
CDR3 DNA: TGCGCCAGCAGCGCCAGGGGGCAGGCCTCTGGGGCCAACGTCCTGACTTTC
CDR3 protein: CASSARGQASGANVLTF

D gene: -
clone size: -
J gene: TRBJ1-6
V gene: TRBV15
CDR3 DNA: TGTGCCACCAGCAGAGATCGGAGGGGCGGTTCACCCCTCCACTTT
CDR3 protein: CATSRDRRGGSPLHF

D gene: -
clone size: many
J gene: TRBJ1-1
V gene: TRBV7-2
CDR3 DNA: TGTGCCAGCAGCCCTCTCTGGGGGGGCGCGGCTTTCTTT
CDR3 protein: CASSPLWGGAAFF

D gene: -
clone size: -
J gene: TRBJ2-4
V gene: TRBV6-1
CDR3 DNA: TGTGCCAGCAGGGACAGAGAAAACATTCAGTACTTC
CDR3 protein: CASRDRENIQYF

D gene: -
clone size: many
J gene: TRBJ1-1
V gene: TRBV7-9
CDR3 DNA: TGTGCCGGCGGGGCTGGGGGAACTGAAGCTTTCTTT
CDR3 protein: CAGGAGGTEAFF

D gene: TRBD2
clone size: -
J gene: TRBJ2-1
V gene: TRBV5-1
CDR3 DNA: TGCGCCAGCAGCTTGATGAGCGGGGGGCTCAATGAGCAGTTCTTC
CDR3 protein: CASSLMSGGLNEQFF

D gene: -
clone size: -
J gene: TRBJ2-3
V gene: TRBV5-4
CDR3 DNA: TGTGCCAGCGGTACAGGGACAGATACGCAGTATTTT
CDR3 protein: CASGTGTDTQYF

D gene: -
clone size: few
J gene: TRBJ1-1
V gene: TRBV28
CDR3 DNA: TGTGCCAGCAGTTTCAAGGGTAGATGGACTGAAGCTTTCTTT
CDR3 protein: CASSFKGRWTEAFF

D gene: -
clone size: -
J gene: TRBJ2-6
V gene: TRBV6-1
CDR3 DNA: TGTGCCAGCAGTGACTTCGGGTCTGGGGCCAACGTCCTGACTTTC
CDR3 protein: CASSDFGSGANVLTF

D gene: TRBD2
clone size: many
J gene: TRBJ2-1
V gene: TRBV18
CDR3 DNA: TGTGCCAGCTCACTGTCCCCCCTAGCGGGGGAGGTCTATGAGCAGTTCTTC
CDR3 protein: CASSLSPLAGEVYEQFF

D gene: -
clone size: many
J gene: TRBJ1-1
V gene: TRBV7-2
CDR3 DNA: TGTGCCAGCAGCTTATACCGGACACATGAAGCTTTCTTT
CDR3 protein: CASSLYRTHEAFF

D gene: -
clone size: many
J gene: TRBJ1-3
V gene: TRBV12-5
CDR3 DNA: TGTGCTAGTGGTTTGTGGGGACGGATCTCTGGAAACACCATATATTTT
CDR3 protein: CASGLWGRISGNTIYF

D gene: -
clone size: many
J gene: TRBJ2-5
V gene: TRBV3-1
CDR3 DNA: TGTGCCAGCAGCCAAGAGGCCGTGTTGGAGACCCAGTACTTC
CDR3 protein: CASSQEAVLETQYF

D gene: -
clone size: many
J gene: TRBJ1-1
V gene: TRBV6-1
CDR3 DNA: TGTGCCAGCAGTGCGACAGTGAACACTGAAGCTTTCTTT
CDR3 protein: CASSATVNTEAFF

D gene: -
clone size: few
J gene: TRBJ2-1
V gene: TRBV18
CDR3 DNA: TGTGCCAGCTCACCACGGACGGCCTTGAATGAGCAGTTCTTC
CDR3 protein: CASSPRTALNEQFF

D gene: TRBD2
clone size: many
J gene: TRBJ2-1
V gene: TRBV7-7
CDR3 DNA: TGTGCCAGCAGTTTATACATAGCGGGGGCCGAGGAGCAGTTCTTC
CDR3 protein: CASSLYIAGAEEQFF

D gene: TRBD1
clone size: many
J gene: TRBJ1-6
V gene: TRBV28
CDR3 DNA: TGTGCCAGCAGTTTAGGGGACAGGGGATCACCCCTCCACTTT
CDR3 protein: CASSLGDRGSPLHF

D gene: TRBD2
clone size: -
J gene: TRBJ2-1
V gene: TRBV3-1
CDR3 DNA: TGTGCCAGCAGCCATCACGGGCGGGGGGGCCCCAGCTCCTACAATGAGCAGTTCTTC
CDR3 protein: CASSHHGRGGPSSYNEQFF

D gene: TRBD1
clone size: -
J gene: TRBJ1-6
V gene: TRBV4-1
CDR3 DNA: TGCGCCAGCAGCCCTGCCGGGACAGGGGCGCATTCACCCCTCCACTTT
CDR3 protein: CASSPAGTGAHSPLHF

D gene: -
clone size: -
J gene: TRBJ1-4
V gene: TRBV20-1
CDR3 DNA: TGCAGTGCTAGAAGGTCGGGTCTGTTTTTT
CDR3 protein: CSARRSGLFF

D gene: -
clone size: -
J gene: TRBJ2-2
V gene: TRBV6-1
CDR3 DNA: TGTGCCAGCAGAAGACCTCAGCGGACCGGGGAGCTGTTTTTT
CDR3 protein: CASRRPQRTGELFF

D gene: -
clone size: many
J gene: TRBJ1-1
V gene: TRBV12-3/TRBV12-4
CDR3 DNA: TGTGCCAGCAGTCCCACCGGTGAGCGGGATAGGTTAGCTTTCTTT
CDR3 protein: CASSPTGERDRLAFF

D gene: -
clone size: many
J gene: TRBJ2-5
V gene: TRBV3-1
CDR3 DNA: TGTGCCAGCAGCCCCCCCGGGACAACTCCCGGGGAGACCCAGTACTTC
CDR3 protein: CASSPPGTTPGETQYF

D gene: TRBD1
clone size: few
J gene: TRBJ1-5
V gene: TRBV27
CDR3 DNA: TGTGCCAGCAGGGGACAGGGACCGTATAGCAATCAGCCCCAGCATTTT
CDR3 protein: CASRGQGPYSNQPQHF

D gene: TRBD1
clone size: many
J gene: TRBJ1-2
V gene: TRBV2
CDR3 DNA: TGTGCCAGCAGATTGACAGGGGAAGGCTACACCTTC
CDR3 protein: CASRLTGEGYTF

D gene: TRBD1
clone size: few
J gene: TRBJ1-4
V gene: TRBV20-1
CDR3 DNA: TGCAGTGCTAGAGATGGACAGGGAGATGAAAAACTGTTTTTT
CDR3 protein: CSARDGQGDEKLFF